These 10 T cell receptor beta chains came from one sample sequenced in a study of CXCR3-negative and CXCR3-positive naive CD8 T cells. UMI labels and 5' RACE were used to prepare the TRB cDNA libraries. Each CDR3 protein gets one entry in TCRdb, which reprocessed the 5' RACE reads and gives no DNA. The sample table includes around 90,000 distinct CDR3 sequences. Sequenced material: naive CXCR3- CD8+ T cells from blood. Subset specified: CD45RO-CCR7+CD27+CD95- naive CD8+ T cells lacking CXCR3 (TNR3-). The receptors shown here come from a human donor in good health. Some clones in this sample may be carry-over from other donors' samples.

The chain joins TRBV4-3 to TRBJ1-1; no DNA is available, so the TRBD1 call from TCRdb remains unchecked. CDR3 length equals 13 residues. Germline values: CDR1 LGHNA, CDR2 YSLEER. CDR3 protein: CASSLRGTTEAFF.

The chain employs TRBV9 and TRBJ2-5. CDR3 length: 15 residues. Per the germline V gene, CDR1 is SGDLS and CDR2 is YYNGEE. The CDR3 region is CASSVGLGSIETQYF.

V gene TRBV5-1 combines with J gene TRBJ1-1. The CDR3 totals 14 residues. CDR1 is SGHRS, CDR2 YFSETQ, per germline. Here the CDR3 reads CASSPRGGTTEAFF.

The genes are TRBV4-1 and TRBJ1-1; TCRdb names TRBD1, which stays unverified in the absence of DNA. CDR1 is MGHRA and CDR2 is YSYEKL in the germline V gene. The CDR3 spans 14 residues. CDR3: CASSQATGETEAFF.

The chain recombines TRBV4-1 with TRBJ1-1; without DNA, the TCRdb call of TRBD1 cannot be checked. The germline gives CDR1 MGHRA, CDR2 YSYEKL. The CDR3 contains 16 residues. CDR3 amino acids: CASSQGTTRVDTEAFF.

The V and J genes are TRBV28 and TRBJ2-7; without DNA, the TCRdb call of TRBD1 cannot be checked. Germline values: CDR1 MDHEN, CDR2 SYDVKM. This CDR3 is 15 amino acids long. This chain's CDR3 is CASSFRGTSSYEQYF. Variable domain in full (rest from reference TRBV28 and TRBJ2-7): DVKVTQSSRYLVKRTGEKVFLECVQDMDHENMFWYRQDPGLGLRLIYFSYDVKMKEKGDIPEGYSVSREKKERFSLILESASTNQTSMYLCASSFRGTSSYEQYFGPGTRLTVT.

The rearrangement links TRBV4-2 to TRBJ1-2; TCRdb indicates TRBD1, and absent DNA this call remains unverified. The CDR3 runs to 16 residues. Germline loops: CDR1 LGHNA, CDR2 YNFKEQ. The CDR3 spells CASSQVAQGENYGYTF.

This chain joins TRBV7-9 and TRBJ2-1; the D gene TCRdb calls, TRBD2, cannot be checked with no DNA. Germline lookup yields CDR1 SEHNR and CDR2 FQNEAQ (reference sequence). The CDR3 totals 14 residues. CDR3 sequence reads: CASSPASSYNEQFF.

The gene calls are TRBV5-1 and TRBJ2-3. CDR3 length: 14 residues. In germline, CDR1 is SGHRS, CDR2 YFSETQ. Here the CDR3 reads CASSFFGGTDTQYF.

The chain joins TRBV20-1 to TRBJ2-5. This CDR3 is built from 13 residues. Looked up from germline, CDR1 is DFQATT and CDR2 is SNEGSKA (reference sequence). CDR3 region: CSAREVAWETQYF.